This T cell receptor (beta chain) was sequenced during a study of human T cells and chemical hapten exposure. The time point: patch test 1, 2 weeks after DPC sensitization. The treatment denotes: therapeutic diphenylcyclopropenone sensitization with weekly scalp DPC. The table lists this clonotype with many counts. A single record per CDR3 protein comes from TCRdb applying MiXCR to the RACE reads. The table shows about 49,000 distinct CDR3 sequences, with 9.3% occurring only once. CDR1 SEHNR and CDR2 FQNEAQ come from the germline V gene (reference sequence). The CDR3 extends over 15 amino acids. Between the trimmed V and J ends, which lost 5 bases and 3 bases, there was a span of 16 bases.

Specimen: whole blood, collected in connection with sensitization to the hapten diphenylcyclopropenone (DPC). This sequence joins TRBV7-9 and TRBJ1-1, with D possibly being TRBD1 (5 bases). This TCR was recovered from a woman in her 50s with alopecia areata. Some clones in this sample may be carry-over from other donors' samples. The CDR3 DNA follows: TGTGCCAGCAGCGACCGGGCTGGGGCCGACACTGAAGCTTTCTTT. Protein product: CASSDRAGADTEAFF.